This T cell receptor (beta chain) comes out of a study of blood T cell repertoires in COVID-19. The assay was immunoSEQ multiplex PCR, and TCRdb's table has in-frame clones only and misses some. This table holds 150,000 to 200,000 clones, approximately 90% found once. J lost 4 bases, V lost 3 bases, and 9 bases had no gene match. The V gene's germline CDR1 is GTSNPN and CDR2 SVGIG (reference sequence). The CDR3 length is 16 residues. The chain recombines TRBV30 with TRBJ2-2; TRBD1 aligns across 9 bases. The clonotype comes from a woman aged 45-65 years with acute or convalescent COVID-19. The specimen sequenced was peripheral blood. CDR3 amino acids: CAWRWAGTGITGELFF. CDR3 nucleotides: TGTGCCTGGAGATGGGCCGGGACAGGGATCACCGGGGAGCTGTTTTTT. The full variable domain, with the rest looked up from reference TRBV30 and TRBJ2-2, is SQTIHQWPATLVQPVGSPLSLECTVEGTSNPNLYWYRQAAGRGLQLLFYSVGIGQISSEVPQNLSASRPQDRQFILSSKKLLLSDSGFYLCAWRWAGTGITGELFFGEGSRLTVL.